The T cell receptor beta chain under discussion was sequenced for a study of blood T cell repertoires in COVID-19. Methods used by the authors: Scientists estimated how many nucleated cells there were by amplifying reference gene primers. Some clones are missing from TCRdb's copy, which holds only in-frame ones; the method was immunoSEQ multiplex PCR. V and J calls and clone size are copied from that table; D and trimming were computed from the DNA. Of tens of thousands of clones listed, 88% were seen once; the top ten hold 4.5% to 5%. J gave up 1 base and V 2 bases, and 4 bases lay outside the gene matches. The CDR3 totals 16 residues. Germline CDR1 SGHDN, CDR2 FVKESK. This clone was detected only once.

The sample consisted of peripheral blood. The V call is TRBV14, the J call TRBJ2-3; the match to TRBD2 covers 9 bases. This sequence was found in a human donor in a cohort sampled during active COVID-19. The CDR3: CASSQSVAGGTDTQYF. The CDR3 DNA is TGTGCCAGCAGCCAATCCGTAGCGGGGGGCACAGATACGCAGTATTTT.